This TCR beta chain was observed in a study of vaccination and CD4 T cells after COVID-19. Indicated treatment: approximately nine-day PBMC culture with coronavirus spike peptide pools or control peptides (ViraFEST assay). Sequencing of the DNA from cultured CD4+ T cells was carried out with the Oncomine TCR Beta short-read assay. Using its own MiXCR run on the PCR reads, TCRdb lists one record per CDR3 protein. Of several thousand distinct CDR3 sequences listed, 70% to 90% are singletons. Trimming shortened V by 4 bases and J by 1 base, and 11 bases separated the two germline ends. Per germline, CDR1 KGHSH and CDR2 LQKENI. The CDR3 runs to 14 residues. About this clonotype: Its antigen is unidentified.

The rearrangement uses TRBV18 and TRBJ2-7; D assignment may be TRBD1 or TRBD2 (5 bases each). The clonotype comes from a human donor who had recovered from COVID-19. Sequencing input: CD4+ T cells from blood, cultured in vitro. DNA of the CDR3: TGTGCCAGCTCACGGGACGGTCATTCCTACGAGCAGTACTTC. It yields the protein CASSRDGHSYEQYF.